This TCR beta chain was documented in a study of cytomegalovirus exposure and HLA in healthy donors. Donors came from a validation cohort of 90 to 150 subjects, distinct from the first 666-subject cohort. TCRdb's copy holds only in-frame clones and misses some; the assay was immunoSEQ multiplex PCR. In the table there are approximately 72,000 clones, roughly 92% of which are singletons. This clone was picked up a small number of times. The antigen is not known. Study observations and caveats: According to the study, 180 or so TCR beta chains were cytomegalovirus-associated. A few chains tied to CMV proved CMV antigen-specific in vitro.

This sequence originates from a woman younger than 30 in good health and CMV-seronegative. Sequencing was performed on PBMCs.

CDR3 in DNA: TGTGCCAGCAGCTTAAGGGACAGGGGACGCGAGCAGTACTTC. The encoded protein is CASSLRDRGREQYF. The chain recombines TRBV7-6 with TRBJ2-7, with TRBD1 identical over 10 bases. V shed 2 bases, J shed 6 bases, and the junction held 4 bases outside the gene matches. Germline assignment: CDR1 SGHVS and CDR2 FNYEAQ. The CDR3 is made up of 14 amino acids.